The rows below give T cell receptor beta chains drawn from one sample of a study of T cells after posttransplantation cyclophosphamide. Sequencing used immunoSEQ multiplex PCR; TCRdb keeps in-frame clones, though not all of them. Observed are more than 40,000 clones, no singletons, with the top ten taking roughly 2%. Sequenced input: PBMCs. These receptors originate from a man aged 35-49 years in good health, CMV-negative, and a related stem cell transplant donor. Both conserved end residues are part of each CDR3. D genes are given only for firm matches. Size is stated for part of the rows, as once, few or many counts, or as a class when the clone is expanded.

cdr3_nt: TGCGCCAGCAGTGAATTAGGCTCTTCTCCGATTCACTACGAGCAGTACTTC
cdr3_aa: CASSELGSSPIHYEQYF
d_call: .
j_call: TRBJ2-7
clone_size: few
v_call: TRBV10-1

cdr3_nt: TGTGCCAGCAGCTTGGGACAGGACATCTACGAGCAGTACTTC
cdr3_aa: CASSLGQDIYEQYF
d_call: TRBD1
j_call: TRBJ2-7
clone_size: many
v_call: TRBV7-2

cdr3_nt: TGTGCCAGCAGCGTAGAGGGATCATTCTCCGGGAGCGAGCAGTACTTC
cdr3_aa: CASSVEGSFSGSEQYF
d_call: .
j_call: TRBJ2-7
clone_size: many
v_call: TRBV9

cdr3_nt: TGTGCCAGCAGCAAGCGAGCGGGAGGGCCTTACGAGCAGTACTTC
cdr3_aa: CASSKRAGGPYEQYF
d_call: TRBD2
j_call: TRBJ2-7
clone_size: few
v_call: TRBV7-9

cdr3_nt: TGTGCCAGCAGCTTCTATAGTAGTCGAGGCGGGGAGCTGTTTTTT
cdr3_aa: CASSFYSSRGGELFF
d_call: .
j_call: TRBJ2-2
clone_size: many
v_call: TRBV7-3

cdr3_nt: TGTGCCAGCAGGACCGACAGGGCTAGGTTGGGGGTTCACAATGAGCAGTTCTTC
cdr3_aa: CASRTDRARLGVHNEQFF
d_call: TRBD1
j_call: TRBJ2-1
clone_size: many
v_call: TRBV28

cdr3_nt: TGTGCCAGCTCTCTTAGGGACAGCTACGAGCAGTACTTC
cdr3_aa: CASSLRDSYEQYF
d_call: TRBD1
j_call: TRBJ2-7
clone_size: few
v_call: TRBV18

cdr3_nt: TGTGCCAGCAGCTTAGCCAGTGCAGAATACTATGGCTACACCTTC
cdr3_aa: CASSLASAEYYGYTF
d_call: .
j_call: TRBJ1-2
clone_size: many
v_call: TRBV7-9

cdr3_nt: TGTGCCAGCAGCTTTGCGGCGGGTGCGGCGGATACGCAGTATTTT
cdr3_aa: CASSFAAGAADTQYF
d_call: .
j_call: TRBJ2-3
clone_size: many
v_call: TRBV7-2

cdr3_nt: TGTGCCAGCAGCCCGAACAGGAACACCGGGGAGCTGTTTTTT
cdr3_aa: CASSPNRNTGELFF
d_call: .
j_call: TRBJ2-2
clone_size: many
v_call: TRBV6-6

cdr3_nt: TGTGCCATCAGTGAGTCGAGAGGGGGCGAAGACTATGGCTACACCTTC
cdr3_aa: CAISESRGGEDYGYTF
d_call: TRBD1
j_call: TRBJ1-2
clone_size: many
v_call: TRBV10-3

cdr3_nt: TGTGCCAGCTCACCAGGCTCAGGGGCGAACACCGGGGAGCTGTTTTTT
cdr3_aa: CASSPGSGANTGELFF
d_call: .
j_call: TRBJ2-2
clone_size: many
v_call: TRBV18

cdr3_nt: TGCAGCGTTGAACTAGCGGGAGGAGGCTACAATGAGCAGTTCTTC
cdr3_aa: CSVELAGGGYNEQFF
d_call: TRBD2
j_call: TRBJ2-1
clone_size: many
v_call: TRBV29-1

cdr3_nt: TGTGCCAGCAGTACCCAGACAGTCGGTGAAAAACTGTTTTTT
cdr3_aa: CASSTQTVGEKLFF
d_call: .
j_call: TRBJ1-4
clone_size: many
v_call: TRBV6-5

cdr3_nt: TGTGCCACCGGGTTGAGGGCTGGGGCCAACGTCCTGACTTTC
cdr3_aa: CATGLRAGANVLTF
d_call: .
j_call: TRBJ2-6
clone_size: many
v_call: TRBV15

cdr3_nt: TGTGCCAGCAGTTTATCGGGACTAGCGGGACGATACGAGCAGTACTTC
cdr3_aa: CASSLSGLAGRYEQYF
d_call: TRBD2
j_call: TRBJ2-7
clone_size: many
v_call: TRBV27

cdr3_nt: TGTGCCAGTGGAAGCCTCCTAGCCCAGAGGAAGGAGCTGTTTTTT
cdr3_aa: CASGSLLAQRKELFF
d_call: .
j_call: TRBJ2-2
clone_size: many
v_call: TRBV19

cdr3_nt: TGTGCCAGCAGCGCCCGGGACAGGCCCTATGGCTACACCTTC
cdr3_aa: CASSARDRPYGYTF
d_call: TRBD1
j_call: TRBJ1-2
clone_size: many
v_call: TRBV5-5

cdr3_nt: TGTGCCAGCAGCTACCCCGCAGGCTCCTACAATGAGCAGTTCTTC
cdr3_aa: CASSYPAGSYNEQFF
d_call: .
j_call: TRBJ2-1
clone_size: many
v_call: TRBV28

cdr3_nt: TGTGCCATCAGTGAGTCTGGGGTATATAGCGGGAGTACAGATACGCAGTATTTT
cdr3_aa: CAISESGVYSGSTDTQYF
d_call: TRBD2
j_call: TRBJ2-3
clone_size: many
v_call: TRBV10-3

cdr3_nt: TGTGCCAGCAGCCAAGAGGACTACACAGATACGCAGTATTTT
cdr3_aa: CASSQEDYTDTQYF
d_call: .
j_call: TRBJ2-3
clone_size: many
v_call: TRBV4-2

cdr3_nt: TGTGCCAGCAGACGGACTAGTGACAATGAGCAGTTCTTC
cdr3_aa: CASRRTSDNEQFF
d_call: TRBD2
j_call: TRBJ2-1
clone_size: many
v_call: TRBV14

cdr3_nt: TGTGCCAGCAGTTACAAGCCAGGCCGCACTGAAGCTTTCTTT
cdr3_aa: CASSYKPGRTEAFF
d_call: .
j_call: TRBJ1-1
clone_size: .
v_call: TRBV6-5

cdr3_nt: TGTGCCAGCAGCTTGGTCAGCGGCTACGAGCAGTACTTC
cdr3_aa: CASSLVSGYEQYF
d_call: .
j_call: TRBJ2-7
clone_size: many
v_call: TRBV5-6

cdr3_nt: TGTGCCAGTATAAGGACAGGCCTAACCGGGGAGCTGTTTTTT
cdr3_aa: CASIRTGLTGELFF
d_call: TRBD1
j_call: TRBJ2-2
clone_size: many
v_call: TRBV19

cdr3_nt: TGTGCCAGCAGGGGGGAGGGGGGAATACGGCCCTATACCTACGAGCAGTACTTC
cdr3_aa: CASRGEGGIRPYTYEQYF
d_call: .
j_call: TRBJ2-7
clone_size: many
v_call: TRBV28

cdr3_nt: TGTGCCAGCAGTCCCGGGGGCACTGAAGCTTTCTTT
cdr3_aa: CASSPGGTEAFF
d_call: .
j_call: TRBJ1-1
clone_size: many
v_call: TRBV6-5

cdr3_nt: TGTGCCAGCAGCCAAGATTTTTCTGAGGGGGCAAAGCCCCAGCATTTT
cdr3_aa: CASSQDFSEGAKPQHF
d_call: TRBD1
j_call: TRBJ1-5
clone_size: many
v_call: TRBV4-2

cdr3_nt: TGTGCCAGCTCACCAACATTAATGCAGGATGGCGGGAACACCATATATTTT
cdr3_aa: CASSPTLMQDGGNTIYF
d_call: .
j_call: TRBJ1-3
clone_size: many
v_call: TRBV18

cdr3_nt: TGTGCCAGCCGGTCCGGGACTAGCGGGAACACCGGGGAGCTGTTTTTT
cdr3_aa: CASRSGTSGNTGELFF
d_call: TRBD2
j_call: TRBJ2-2
clone_size: many
v_call: TRBV2

cdr3_nt: TGTGCCACCGCTCGAGGGGGGGGCACTGAAGCTTTCTTT
cdr3_aa: CATARGGGTEAFF
d_call: .
j_call: TRBJ1-1
clone_size: many
v_call: TRBV10-3

cdr3_nt: TGTGCCAGCAGCCCCGGACAGGGCTATAATTCACCCCTCCACTTT
cdr3_aa: CASSPGQGYNSPLHF
d_call: TRBD1
j_call: TRBJ1-6
clone_size: few
v_call: TRBV5-4

cdr3_nt: TGTGCCAGCAGCTCGACTAGCGGGAGTTACGAGCAGTACTTC
cdr3_aa: CASSSTSGSYEQYF
d_call: TRBD2
j_call: TRBJ2-7
clone_size: many
v_call: TRBV7-9

cdr3_nt: TGTGCCAGCAGCTTTGGGCTAGCGACCAACACCGGGGAGCTGTTTTTT
cdr3_aa: CASSFGLATNTGELFF
d_call: .
j_call: TRBJ2-2
clone_size: many
v_call: TRBV7-8

cdr3_nt: TGTGCCAGCAGCAATAAAGCGGCCCGGCAGCCCCAGCATTTT
cdr3_aa: CASSNKAARQPQHF
d_call: .
j_call: TRBJ1-5
clone_size: many
v_call: TRBV21-1

cdr3_nt: TGCGCCAGCAGCTTGGACCTAAGCGACAATGAGCAGTTCTTC
cdr3_aa: CASSLDLSDNEQFF
d_call: .
j_call: TRBJ2-1
clone_size: many
v_call: TRBV5-1

cdr3_nt: TGTGCCAGCAGTTCCGGACAGGGAAGAGAAAAACTGTTTTTT
cdr3_aa: CASSSGQGREKLFF
d_call: TRBD1
j_call: TRBJ1-4
clone_size: many
v_call: TRBV28